This T cell receptor beta chain was profiled in a study of T cell changes during pregnancy in multiple sclerosis. The table came from immunoSEQ multiplex PCR; TCRdb's copy has only in-frame clones and leaves some out. Here the sample spans tens of thousands of clones, 90% to 95% being singletons. The CDR3 totals 16 residues. V lost 3 bases and J lost 3, with 15 bases in between. Germline assignment: CDR1 MDHEN and CDR2 SYDVKM. This clone was detected only once. The sequencing here drew on peripheral blood, taken after pregnancy. J is TRBJ2-1 and V is TRBV28, with D possibly TRBD1 on 5 matching bases. The receptor was derived from a female donor with multiple sclerosis, enrolled in a pregnancy study. The CDR3 coding sequence is TGTGCCAGCAGTTTTGGGGCTGGGGCTCTCTACAATGAGCAGTTCTTC. It is translated as CASSFGAGALYNEQFF.